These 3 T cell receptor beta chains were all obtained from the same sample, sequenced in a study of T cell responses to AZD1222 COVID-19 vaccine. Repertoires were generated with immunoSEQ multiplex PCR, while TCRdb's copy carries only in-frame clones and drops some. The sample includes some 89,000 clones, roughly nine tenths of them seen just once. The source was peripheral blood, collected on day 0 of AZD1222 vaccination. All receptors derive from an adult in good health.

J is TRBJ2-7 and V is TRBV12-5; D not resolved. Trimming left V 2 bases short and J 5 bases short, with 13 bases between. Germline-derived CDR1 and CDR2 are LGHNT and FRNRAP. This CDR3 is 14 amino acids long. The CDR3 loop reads CASGLNFPPDEQYF. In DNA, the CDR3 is TGTGCTAGTGGTTTGAACTTTCCCCCGGACGAGCAGTACTTC.

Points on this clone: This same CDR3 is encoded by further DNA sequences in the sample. The CDR3 region is CASSLQGPYGYTF. As DNA, the CDR3 is TGTGCCAGCAGTTTACAGGGCCCCTATGGCTACACCTTC. The V call is TRBV28, the J call TRBJ1-2, with D possibly matching TRBD1 (5 bases). This CDR3 has 13 residues. Germline values: CDR1 MDHEN, CDR2 SYDVKM. Between the trimmed V and J ends, which lost 2 bases and 4 bases, there was a span of 8 bases.

CDR3 sequence: CASSSGGLYEQYF. Written as DNA, the CDR3 is TGTGCCAGCTCAAGCGGGGGACTTTACGAGCAGTACTTC. J is TRBJ2-7 and V is TRBV7-2; 8 bases are shared with TRBD2. V shed 8 bases, J shed 4 bases, and the junction held 7 bases outside the gene matches. The CDR3 extends over 13 amino acids. CDR1 and CDR2 from the germline V gene are SGHTA and FQGNSA.